This entry lists 21 T cell receptor beta chains sequenced from one sample in a study of blood T cell repertoires in COVID-19. Data came from immunoSEQ multiplex PCR; TCRdb stores just in-frame clones and leaves some out. The table lists a few hundred thousand clones, roughly 88% of them singletons. The sequenced material came from peripheral blood. Receptor source: a human donor in a cohort sampled during active COVID-19.

The chain has TRBV4-2 and TRBJ2-7; the match to TRBD2 covers 10 bases. CDR1 and CDR2 from the germline V gene are LGHNA and YNFKEQ. V shed 3 bases, J shed 3 bases, and the junction held 8 bases outside the gene matches. This CDR3 is 16 amino acids long. The CDR3 sequence is CASSQDGSGRGYEQYF. In DNA, the CDR3 is TGTGCCAGCAGCCAGGACGGGAGCGGGAGGGGCTACGAGCAGTACTTC.

The V gene is TRBV5-1, the J gene TRBJ1-1; TRBD1 might be the D (6 bases). The CDR3 extends over 15 amino acids. Between the trimmed V and J ends, which lost 2 bases and 4 bases, there was a span of 15 bases. Per germline, CDR1 SGHRS and CDR2 YFSETQ. The DNA of the CDR3 is TGCGCCAGCAGCTTTAATCAGGGGACGAGCACTGAAGCTTTCTTT. As protein: CASSFNQGTSTEAFF.

The chain carries TRBV7-6 and TRBJ1-3; D not resolved. Germline V gene data show CDR1 as SGHVS and CDR2 as FNYEAQ. Trimming took off 1 base at V and 4 bases at J, with 17 bases between the two ends. The CDR3 has 17 residues. The CDR3 nucleotides read TGTGCCAGCAGCTTAGGAGGGAGCGCCACAGAGGGAAACACCATATATTTT. This gives the protein CASSLGGSATEGNTIYF. Together with reference TRBV7-6 and TRBJ1-3, the CDR3 gives the full variable domain: GAGVSQSPRYKVTKRGQDVALRCDPISGHVSLYWYRQALGQGPEFLTYFNYEAQQDKSGLPNDRFSAERPEGSISTLTIQRTEQRDSAMYRCASSLGGSATEGNTIYFGEGSWLTVV.

This clone was observed many times. The chain combines TRBV4-3 with TRBJ2-6; D remains ambiguous. This CDR3 has 16 amino acids. Germline V lookup: CDR1 LGHNA, CDR2 YSLEER. Trimming removed 0 bases at V and 0 bases at J, with 6 bases between. The CDR3 region is CASSQDRSSGANVLTF. The CDR3 DNA is TGCGCCAGCAGCCAAGATCGGTCCTCTGGGGCCAACGTCCTGACTTTC.

The genes are TRBV5-1 and TRBJ2-7; D is ambiguous. CDR3 length: 12 amino acids. The V and J ends lost 0 bases and 3 bases respectively, with 4 bases between them. Germline CDR1 reads SGHRS; CDR2 reads YFSETQ. Written as DNA, the CDR3 is TGCGCCAGCAGCTTGGTCGGCTACGAGCAGTACTTC. Amino acid sequence: CASSLVGYEQYF.

The chain combines TRBV27 with TRBJ1-2, with a possible D match to TRBD1 (6 bases). CDR1 and CDR2 (germline): MNHEY, SMNVEV (reference sequence). The CDR3 has 14 amino acids. Trimming cost V 7 bases and J 4 bases, with 16 bases left between them. The CDR3 loop is CASTSDSQSYGYTF. CDR3 in DNA: TGTGCCAGCACATCGGACAGTCAGTCCTATGGCTACACCTTC.

The V call is TRBV4-1, the J call TRBJ2-7, with D possibly being TRBD1 (6 bases). There are 15 residues in the CDR3. With 3 bases removed from V and 2 bases from J, the gap between germline ends came to 14 bases. Germline V CDR1 and CDR2: MGHRA, YSYEKL. CDR3 sequence (DNA): TGCGCCAGCAGCCATCAGACAGGTTATACCTACGAGCAGTACTTC. Protein: CASSHQTGYTYEQYF.

V gene TRBV5-1 combines with J gene TRBJ2-3; D is possibly TRBD1 (5 bases). CDR1 is SGHRS, CDR2 YFSETQ, per germline. The CDR3 extends over 13 amino acids. Deletions cut 5 bases from V and 0 bases from J, with 7 bases between. The CDR3 DNA reads TGCGCCAGCAGTAAGGGGAGCACAGATACGCAGTATTTT. This gives the protein CASSKGSTDTQYF.

This chain joins TRBV5-6 and TRBJ2-1; 9 nucleotides line up with TRBD2. This CDR3 has 15 residues. V was pared by 6 bases and J by 3 bases, with 7 bases of the junction left unmatched. From germline, CDR1 is SGHDT and CDR2 YYEEEE. The CDR3 loop is CASTPETSGYNEQFF. CDR3 DNA: TGTGCCAGCACTCCAGAGACTAGCGGCTACAATGAGCAGTTCTTC.

The chain has TRBV5-6 and TRBJ1-2; D unresolved. The ends were cut back, 0 bases at V and 2 bases at J, with 8 bases in the middle. Germline CDR1 and CDR2: SGHDT and YYEEEE. This CDR3 comprises 14 residues. CDR3: CASSLGTSNYGYTF. Here the CDR3 DNA reads TGTGCCAGCAGCTTGGGGACTTCGAACTATGGCTACACCTTC.

CDR3 coding DNA: TGTGCCTGGAGTGAGGGCCTGCGGGGGGGCACAGATACGCAGTATTTT. Its protein is CAWSEGLRGGTDTQYF. V and J are TRBV30 and TRBJ2-3; 8 nucleotides match TRBD2. CDR1 is GTSNPN, CDR2 SVGIG, per germline (reference sequence). The trim removed 1 base at V and 1 base at J, leaving 7 bases unmatched. CDR3 length equals 16 residues.

In this sample, this clone turned up once. This chain links TRBV9 with TRBJ2-1; 12 nucleotides align to TRBD2. V was clipped by 0 bases and J by 5 bases; unmatched bases: 0. The V gene's germline CDR1 is SGDLS and CDR2 YYNGEE. This CDR3 comprises 15 residues. The CDR3 bases are TGTGCCAGCAGCGTAGGACTAGCGGGAGACAATGAGCAGTTCTTC. It specifies CASSVGLAGDNEQFF.

V is TRBV24-1 and J is TRBJ2-1, with D possibly being TRBD2 (5 bases). The CDR3 runs to 16 residues. The V end lost 1 base, the J end lost 0 bases, and 9 bases lay between the germline ends. The germline V gene encodes CDR1 KGHDR and CDR2 SFDVKD. CDR3 nucleotide sequence: TGTGCCACCAGTGATTTCACGGCGGGCTCCTACAATGAGCAGTTCTTC. Residues: CATSDFTAGSYNEQFF.

In the case of this clone: Other DNA sequences in this specimen translate into the identical CDR3. V and J are TRBV9 and TRBJ2-7, with D perhaps TRBD1 (6 bases). Trimming took 4 bases from V and 1 from J, leaving 12 bases between them. Germline V CDR1 and CDR2: SGDLS, YYNGEE. This CDR3 comprises 14 residues. CDR3 residues: CASSPSGQSYEQYF. The CDR3 DNA is TGTGCCAGCAGCCCCTCCGGACAGTCCTACGAGCAGTACTTC.

The CDR3 loop reads CASRIDRGLGETQYF. CDR3 bases: TGTGCCAGCAGAATCGACAGGGGGCTAGGAGAGACCCAGTACTTC. The chain has TRBV3-1 (or the pseudogene TRBV3-2) and TRBJ2-5, with 10 bases that match TRBD1. J gave up 4 bases and V 6 bases, and 8 bases lay outside the gene matches. The CDR3 is 15 residues long. Germline assignment: CDR1 LGHDT and CDR2 YNNKEL (reference sequence).

The gene calls are TRBV3-1 (or the pseudogene TRBV3-2) and TRBJ1-4; D may be TRBD1 (5 bases). The V gene lost 0 bases and the J gene lost 4 bases, with 12 bases spanning the gap. This CDR3 spans 16 amino acids. Germline CDR1 reads LGHDT; CDR2 reads YNNKEL (reference sequence). The CDR3 region is CASSQESGGINEKLFF. The CDR3 bases are TGTGCCAGCAGCCAAGAAAGTGGGGGGATTAATGAAAAACTGTTTTTT.

The rearrangement joins TRBV10-3 to TRBJ2-6; 9 bases fit TRBD1. This CDR3 is 18 amino acids long. Trimming removed 7 bases from V and 0 bases from J; junction bases left unmatched: 10. The germline gives CDR1 ENHRY, CDR2 SYGVKD. CDR3 nucleotides: TGTGCCATCACCACAGGGGGCAATCTAGGCTCTGGGGCCAACGTCCTGACTTTC. It yields the protein CAITTGGNLGSGANVLTF.

This chain connects TRBV19 to TRBJ1-1, with TRBD1 as a possible D gene (5 bases). The V and J ends lost 4 bases and 3 bases respectively, with 12 bases between them. The CDR3 length is 14 residues. The germline gives CDR1 LNHDA, CDR2 SQIVND (reference sequence). The CDR3 protein is CASSTLRGDTEAFF. The CDR3 DNA reads TGTGCCAGTAGTACGCTCCGGGGGGACACTGAAGCTTTCTTT.

The chain combines TRBV19 with TRBJ1-2, with D unresolved. Germline loops: CDR1 LNHDA, CDR2 SQIVND (reference sequence). The CDR3 length is 12 residues. The germline V and J ends were trimmed by 4 bases and 3 bases, with 6 bases remaining between them. The CDR3 DNA is TGTGCCAGTAGTACTACAGACTATGGCTACACCTTC. Translated: CASSTTDYGYTF.

The V and J genes are TRBV5-4 and TRBJ2-7; possible D gene TRBD2, 6 bases. CDR3 length equals 15 residues. The germline gives CDR1 SGHNT, CDR2 YYREEE (reference sequence). The ends were cut back, 0 bases at V and 0 bases at J, with 10 bases in the middle. CDR3 loop: CASSLGGEGSYEQYF. DNA of the CDR3: TGTGCCAGCAGCTTGGGGGGGGAAGGCTCCTACGAGCAGTACTTC.

DNA of the CDR3: TGTGCCAGCGATCGAAGCGGGGGGGCGACAGATACGCAGTATTTT. This codes for CASDRSGGATDTQYF. The V gene is TRBV6-5, the J gene TRBJ2-3, with 10 bases identical to TRBD2. The germline CDR1 and CDR2 sequences are MNHEY and SVGAGI. Trimming took 8 bases from V and 3 from J; bases not matched to a gene: 8. The CDR3 totals 15 residues.